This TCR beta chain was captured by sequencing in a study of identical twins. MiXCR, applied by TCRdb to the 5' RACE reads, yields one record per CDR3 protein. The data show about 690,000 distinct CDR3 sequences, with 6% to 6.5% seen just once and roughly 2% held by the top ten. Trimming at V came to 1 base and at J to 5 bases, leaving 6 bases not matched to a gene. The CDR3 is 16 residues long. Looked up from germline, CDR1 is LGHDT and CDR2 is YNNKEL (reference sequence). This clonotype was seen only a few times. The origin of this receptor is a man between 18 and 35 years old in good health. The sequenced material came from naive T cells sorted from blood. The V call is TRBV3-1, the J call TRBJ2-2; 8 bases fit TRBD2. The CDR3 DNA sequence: TGTGCCAGCAGCCAAGTTCTCCCTAGCGGGACCGGGGAGCTGTTTTTT. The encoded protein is CASSQVLPSGTGELFF.